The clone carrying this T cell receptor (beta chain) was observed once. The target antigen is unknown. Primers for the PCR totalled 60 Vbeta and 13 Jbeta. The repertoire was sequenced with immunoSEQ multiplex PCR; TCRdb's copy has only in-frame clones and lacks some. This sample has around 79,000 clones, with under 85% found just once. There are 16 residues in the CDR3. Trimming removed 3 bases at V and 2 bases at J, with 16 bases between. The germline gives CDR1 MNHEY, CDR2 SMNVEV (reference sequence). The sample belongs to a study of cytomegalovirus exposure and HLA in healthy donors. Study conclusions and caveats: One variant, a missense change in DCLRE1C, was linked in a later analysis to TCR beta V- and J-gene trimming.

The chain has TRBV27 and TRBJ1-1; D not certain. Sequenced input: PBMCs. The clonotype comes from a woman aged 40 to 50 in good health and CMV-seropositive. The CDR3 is CASSFLSGGRNTEAFF. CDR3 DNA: TGTGCCAGCAGTTTCTTGAGCGGCGGACGCAACACTGAAGCTTTCTTT.